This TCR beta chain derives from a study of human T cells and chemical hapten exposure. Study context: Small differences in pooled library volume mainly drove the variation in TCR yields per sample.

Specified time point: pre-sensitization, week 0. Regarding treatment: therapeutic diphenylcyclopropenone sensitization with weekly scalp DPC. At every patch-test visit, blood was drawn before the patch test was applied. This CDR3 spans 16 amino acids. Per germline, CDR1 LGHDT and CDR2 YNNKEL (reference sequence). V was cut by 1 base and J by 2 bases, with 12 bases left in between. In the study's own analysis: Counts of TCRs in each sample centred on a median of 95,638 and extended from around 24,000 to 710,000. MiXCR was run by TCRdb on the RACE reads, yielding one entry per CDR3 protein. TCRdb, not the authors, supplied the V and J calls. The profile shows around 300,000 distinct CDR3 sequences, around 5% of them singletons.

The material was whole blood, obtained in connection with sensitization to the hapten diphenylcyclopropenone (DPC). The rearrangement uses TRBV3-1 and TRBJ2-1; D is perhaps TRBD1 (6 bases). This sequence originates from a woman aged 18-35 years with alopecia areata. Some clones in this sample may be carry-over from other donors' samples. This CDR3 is CASSQVQGRAYNEQFF. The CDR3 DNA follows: TGTGCCAGCAGCCAAGTTCAGGGGCGCGCCTACAATGAGCAGTTCTTC.